These 23 T cell receptor beta chains were all obtained from the same sample, sequenced in a study of cytomegalovirus exposure and HLA in healthy donors. In the PCR, 60 Vbeta and 13 Jbeta primers were used. TCRdb's table, derived via immunoSEQ multiplex PCR, lists solely in-frame clones and lacks some. The sample shows around 150,000 clones, just over 70% of them seen only once. Sequencing was done on a sample of PBMCs. These TCRs come from a man between 18 and 35 years old in good health and CMV-seropositive.

This clone showed up just a few times. The chain recombines TRBV6-1 with TRBJ1-5; no reliable D call. Between the trimmed V and J ends, which lost 4 bases and 6 bases, there was a span of 10 bases. The germline gives CDR1 MNHNS, CDR2 SASEGT. There are 13 residues in the CDR3. The CDR3: CASSGEGGQPQHF. CDR3 DNA: TGTGCCAGCAGTGGGGAAGGAGGTCAGCCCCAGCATTTT.

The chain joins TRBV11-3 to TRBJ1-1, with D tentatively TRBD1 (6 bases). V lost 5 bases and J lost 2, with 15 bases in between. Per germline, CDR1 SGHNT and CDR2 YENEEA. The CDR3 covers 15 residues. The CDR3 protein is CASSPPGDINTEAFF. Here the CDR3 DNA reads TGTGCCAGCAGCCCCCCAGGGGACATAAACACTGAAGCTTTCTTT.

The chain has TRBV5-1 and TRBJ2-5, with 10 bases identical to TRBD1. V lost 0 bases to trimming and J lost 5 bases; unmatched junction nucleotides: 4. Germline assignment: CDR1 SGHRS and CDR2 YFSETQ. CDR3 length equals 15 residues. The CDR3 reads CASSLGTGGRETQYF. The CDR3 coding sequence is TGCGCCAGCAGCTTGGGGACAGGGGGAAGGGAGACCCAGTACTTC. Based on the CDR3 plus reference TRBV5-1 and TRBJ2-5, the full variable domain is KAGVTQTPRYLIKTRGQQVTLSCSPISGHRSVSWYQQTPGQGLQFLFEYFSETQRNKGNFPGRFSGRQFSNSRSEMNVSTLELGDSALYLCASSLGTGGRETQYFGPGTRLLVL.

V usage is TRBV11-2 and J usage is TRBJ1-1, with D perhaps matching TRBD1 (5 bases). The germline V gene encodes CDR1 SGHAT and CDR2 FQNNGV. The CDR3 length is 13 residues. V was cut by 5 bases and J by 5 bases, with 12 bases left in between. CDR3 bases: TGTGCCAGCAGCCTAACGGACACAACTGAAGCTTTCTTT. It translates to CASSLTDTTEAFF.

The genes are TRBV5-1 and TRBJ2-7; D is undetermined. Trimming shortened V by 1 base and J by 6 bases, and 11 bases separated the two germline ends. This CDR3 spans 13 amino acids. Germline-derived CDR1 and CDR2 are SGHRS and YFSETQ. The CDR3: CASSLNQDSEQYV. CDR3 coding DNA: TGCGCCAGCAGCTTGAACCAGGATTCCGAGCAGTACGTC.

The rearrangement joins TRBV6-1 to TRBJ1-1, with D perhaps matching TRBD1 (5 bases). Between the trimmed V and J ends, which lost 4 bases and 6 bases, there was a span of 12 bases. This CDR3 is built from 13 residues. Germline values: CDR1 MNHNS, CDR2 SASEGT. Here the CDR3 DNA reads TGTGCCAGCAGTGTAGGGACTGGGGCTGAAGCTTTCTTT. This gives the protein CASSVGTGAEAFF.

This chain links TRBV5-1 with TRBJ1-5; D unclear. CDR3 length: 13 residues. Trimming removed 2 bases from V and 5 bases from J, with 8 bases in between. The germline gives CDR1 SGHRS, CDR2 YFSETQ. For the CDR3, the DNA is TGCGCCAGCAGCTTATCGGTAGATCAGCCCCAGCATTTT. Amino acid sequence: CASSLSVDQPQHF.

The chain has TRBV19 and TRBJ1-2, with TRBD1 matching 9 bases. CDR1 is LNHDA and CDR2 is SQIVND in the germline V gene (reference sequence). J was trimmed by 1 base and V by 7 bases; bases with no gene match: 7. The CDR3 loop spans 15 amino acids. The CDR3 DNA reads as TGTGCCAGTATCGGCGGACAGGGGCTTAACTATGGCTACACCTTC. Protein product: CASIGGQGLNYGYTF.

CDR3 in amino acids: CASSSSAGAGTEAFF. In DNA form, the CDR3 reads TGTGCCAGCAGTTCGTCCGCGGGGGCCGGCACTGAAGCTTTCTTT. The chain recombines TRBV28 with TRBJ1-1; maybe TRBD1 (6 bases). V dropped 4 bases and J dropped 4 bases, with 16 bases sitting between them. This CDR3 is 15 amino acids long. Germline V CDR1 and CDR2: MDHEN, SYDVKM.

The chain carries TRBV18 and TRBJ1-4; tentatively, D is TRBD1 (5 bases). V dropped 2 bases and J dropped 8 bases, with 12 bases sitting between them. The CDR3 totals 14 residues. Germline CDR1 reads KGHSH; CDR2 reads LQKENI. The CDR3 coding sequence is TGTGCCAGCTCACCAGGGGGAGGCGAGGAAAAACTGTTTTTT. Translation: CASSPGGGEEKLFF.

CDR3 sequence (DNA): TGTGCCAGCAGTGAAGGCAGCGGGGTCTACAATGAGCAGTTCTTC. This codes for CASSEGSGVYNEQFF. The rearrangement links TRBV2 to TRBJ2-1; 7 nucleotides align to TRBD2. Germline CDR1 reads SNHLY; CDR2 reads FYNNEI. The V and J ends lost 1 base and 3 bases, in that order; junction bases with no gene match: 3. The length of the CDR3 is 15 residues.

This chain links TRBV5-1 with TRBJ2-1, with 14 bases lining up with TRBD2. There are 19 residues in the CDR3. CDR1 SGHRS and CDR2 YFSETQ come from the germline V gene. With 1 base clipped from V and 1 base from J, the junction kept 7 bases outside the gene matches. The chain's CDR3 is CASSLRGLAGEVSYNEQFF. CDR3 in DNA: TGCGCCAGCAGCTTGAGGGGACTAGCGGGAGAAGTGTCCTACAATGAGCAGTTCTTC.

This chain joins TRBV11-3 and TRBJ2-3, with 8 bases lining up with TRBD2. CDR3 length equals 20 residues. The trim removed 1 base at V and 2 bases at J, leaving 17 bases unmatched. The germline V gene encodes CDR1 SGHNT and CDR2 YENEEA. This CDR3 is CASSLGRAFVAGGHTDTQYF. CDR3 DNA: TGTGCCAGCAGCTTAGGGAGAGCCTTTGTGGCGGGAGGACACACAGATACGCAGTATTTT. Full variable domain (remainder filled in from reference TRBV11-3 and TRBJ2-3): EAGVVQSPRYKIIEKKQPVAFWCNPISGHNTLYWYLQNLGQGPELLIRYENEEAVDDSQLPKDRFSAERLKGVDSTLKIQPAELGDSAVYLCASSLGRAFVAGGHTDTQYFGPGTRLTVL.

The V call is TRBV5-1, the J call TRBJ2-5, with D maybe TRBD2 (7 bases). The V end was cut by 2 bases, the J end by 5 bases, with 19 bases between. The CDR3 consists of 16 residues. In germline, CDR1 is SGHRS, CDR2 YFSETQ. This chain's CDR3 is CASSFTFGGLGETQYF. In DNA, the CDR3 is TGCGCCAGCAGCTTCACTTTCGGGGGGCTGGGGGAGACCCAGTACTTC.

The chain combines TRBV7-6 with TRBJ2-1, with 10 bases matching TRBD2. CDR3 length: 15 residues. Germline CDR1 reads SGHVS; CDR2 reads FNYEAQ. Germline trimming cut 5 bases from V and 4 bases from J; bases unmatched to any gene: 5. DNA for the CDR3: TGTGCCAGCAGCGATAGCGGGGGGATATACAATGAGCAGTTCTTC. This sequence encodes CASSDSGGIYNEQFF.

This clone was found a few times. This chain uses TRBV10-1 with TRBJ1-1; the D gene is possibly TRBD1 (5 bases). There are 13 residues in the CDR3. The V end was cut by 4 bases, the J end by 0 bases, with 6 bases between. The germline gives CDR1 WNHNN, CDR2 SYGVQD (reference sequence). CDR3 region: CASSVRVNTEAFF. CDR3 bases: TGCGCCAGCAGTGTCAGGGTGAACACTGAAGCTTTCTTT.

The CDR3 DNA follows: TGTGCCAGCAGCTGGGGGGGACTAGCGGTCCAGCAGTTCTTC. Protein product: CASSWGGLAVQQFF. The chain employs TRBV7-8 and TRBJ2-1; 11 bases align to TRBD2. V was clipped by 4 bases and J by 11 bases; unmatched bases: 7. This CDR3 is built from 14 residues. Germline CDR1 is SGHVS and CDR2 is FQNEAQ.

This rearrangement joins TRBV5-1 to TRBJ2-3, with TRBD1 as a possible D gene (6 bases). The CDR3 spans 16 residues. Trimming took off 0 bases at V and 4 bases at J, with 15 bases between the two ends. The germline gives CDR1 SGHRS, CDR2 YFSETQ. For the CDR3, the DNA is TGCGCCAGCAGCTTGGGGGTAGACAGGTTAGCAGATACGCAGTATTTT. Protein sequence: CASSLGVDRLADTQYF.

The chain employs TRBV11-2 and TRBJ2-2, with D possibly TRBD2 on 5 matching bases. This CDR3 region has 11 residues. V was pared by 11 bases and J by 3 bases, with 7 bases between. Germline CDR1 is SGHAT and CDR2 is FQNNGV. The CDR3 protein is CAGSDTGELFF. For the CDR3, the DNA is TGTGCCGGGAGCGACACCGGGGAGCTGTTTTTT.

The chain couples TRBV11-1 to TRBJ1-1; D perhaps matches TRBD1 (5 bases). Between the trimmed V and J ends, which lost 5 bases and 4 bases, there was a span of 17 bases. Per germline, CDR1 SGHAT and CDR2 FQDESV (reference sequence). The CDR3 consists of 15 residues. This CDR3 is CASSLNRGGSTEAFF. As DNA, the CDR3 is TGTGCCAGCAGCCTCAATCGGGGGGGTTCCACTGAAGCTTTCTTT.

This clone was counted only a few times. The chain recombines TRBV6-5 with TRBJ2-7; 9 positions match TRBD2. Germline CDR1 MNHEY, CDR2 SVGAGI. V was pared by 6 bases and J by 4 bases, with 7 bases of the junction left unmatched. The CDR3 is 14 amino acids. The CDR3 spells CASRLSGSTYEQYV. In DNA form, the CDR3 reads TGTGCCAGCAGACTTAGCGGGAGTACGTACGAGCAGTACGTC.

The chain is built from TRBV19 and TRBJ1-1, with D possibly being TRBD1 (5 bases). The CDR3 runs to 14 residues. The V and J ends lost 1 base and 4 bases respectively, with 10 bases between them. CDR1 is LNHDA and CDR2 is SQIVND in the germline V gene (reference sequence). The CDR3 DNA is TGTGCCAGTAGTATAGGGAAGCAGGGCACTGAAGCTTTCTTT. This codes for CASSIGKQGTEAFF.

The chain joins TRBV29-1 to TRBJ1-4; D call uncertain. The germline CDR1 and CDR2 sequences are SQVTM and ANQGSEA. The CDR3 runs 14 residues. Trimming removed 7 bases at V and 0 bases at J, with 12 bases between. Here the CDR3 DNA reads TGCAGCGCGGGGAGCGGAGCAACTAATGAAAAACTGTTTTTT. Translating gives CSAGSGATNEKLFF. Combining the CDR3 with reference TRBV29-1 and TRBJ1-4 gives the whole variable domain SAVISQKPSRDICQRGTSLTIQCQVDSQVTMMFWYRQQPGQSLTLIATANQGSEATYESGFVIDKFPISRPNLTFSTLTVSNMSPEDSSIYLCSAGSGATNEKLFFGSGTQLSVL.